Listed here is a single T cell receptor beta chain. The data stem from a study of radiation and T cells in renal cell carcinoma. For the study at large: Nephrectomy followed 15 Gy stereotactic body radiation by 4 weeks.

The CDR3 spans 11 residues. V lost 1 base to trimming and J lost 10 bases, with 5 bases between them. CDR1 and CDR2 from the germline V gene are LNHDA and SQIVND (reference sequence). This table comes from immunoSEQ multiplex PCR, and its TCRdb copy is limited to in-frame clones, with some not included. The sample shows 150,000 or so clones, approximately 91% of them seen only once. As to time point: baseline pretreatment blood. Treatment described: 15 Gy SBRT to primary tumor, nephrectomy 4 weeks later. Serial blood draws occurred at baseline and 2 and 4 weeks post-SBRT. This TCR came from a woman aged 50 to 65 with renal cell carcinoma. Material: blood, obtained from a patient whose treatment included radiotherapy and nephrectomy. This rearrangement joins TRBV19 to TRBJ2-1; D remains unclear. DNA for the CDR3: TGTGCCAGTAGTATAGTCGGGGAGCAGTTCTTC. This codes for CASSIVGEQFF.